These 9 T cell receptor beta chains share one sample of origin, sequenced in a study of T cell responses to AZD1222 COVID-19 vaccine. Sequenced by immunoSEQ multiplex PCR; TCRdb stores in-frame clones only, minus some. Altogether roughly 180,000 clones are present, roughly 90% being singletons, with the ten largest covering more than 1.5%. This specimen was peripheral blood, taken 28 days after the second AZD1222 dose. These receptors were taken from an adult who received the AZD1222 COVID-19 vaccine.

Note on this clone: The junction departs from the called germline gene at one end, perhaps through a read error. The gene calls are TRBV7-7 and TRBJ2-5, with D possibly matching TRBD1 (6 bases). Germline assignment: CDR1 SSHAT and CDR2 FNYEAQ (reference sequence). This CDR3 spans 14 amino acids. Here the CDR3 reads CASSLEDRQETQYF. As DNA, the CDR3 is TGTGCTAGCAGCTTAGAGGACAGACAAGAGACCCAGTACTTC. Based on the CDR3 plus reference TRBV7-7 and TRBJ2-5, the full variable domain is GAGVSQSPRYKVTKRGQDVTLRCDPISSHATLYWYQQALGQGPEFLTYFNYEAQPDKSGLPSDRFSAERPEGSISTLTIQRTEQRDSAMYRCASSLEDRQETQYFGPGTRLLVL.

As concerns this clone: The same CDR3 can be traced to other DNA sequences in this sample. The rearrangement links TRBV6-5 to TRBJ2-7; TRBD2 matches 10 bases. The junction had 4 bases not matched to a gene; V was cut back by 0 bases and J by 2 bases. The CDR3 totals 16 residues. The germline V gene encodes CDR1 MNHEY and CDR2 SVGAGI. The CDR3 DNA sequence: TGTGCCAGCAGTTACTCTTCAGCGGGGGGGCCCTACGAGCAGTACTTC. It encodes CASSYSSAGGPYEQYF.

V is TRBV7-3 and J is TRBJ1-1; the D is unclear. Trimming removed 2 bases at V and 4 bases at J, with 8 bases between. Germline V gene sequence: CDR1 SGHTA, CDR2 FQGTGA. The CDR3 extends over 13 amino acids. The CDR3 loop reads CASSLDPTTEAFF. In DNA, the CDR3 is TGTGCCAGCAGCTTAGATCCCACCACTGAAGCTTTCTTT.

The V and J genes are TRBV27 and TRBJ2-3, with a weak D call TRBD2 (6 bases). Trimming cost V 2 bases and J 2 bases, with 11 bases left between them. Germline CDR1 reads MNHEY; CDR2 reads SMNVEV (reference sequence). The CDR3 has 15 residues. The CDR3, as DNA: TGTGCCAGCAGTTTAGACCGGAGGGCCACAGATACGCAGTATTTT. It translates to CASSLDRRATDTQYF.

The V and J genes are TRBV7-2 and TRBJ2-6; D not certain. Germline lookup yields CDR1 SGHTA and CDR2 FQGNSA. V dropped 8 bases and J dropped 2 bases, with 13 bases sitting between them. This CDR3 region has 15 residues. The DNA of the CDR3 is TGTGCCAGCGGTTTAAACGCTCCTGGGGCCAACGTCCTGACTTTC. It codes for CASGLNAPGANVLTF.

The CDR3 DNA reads TGTGCCAGCAGTACGACAGGGAACTATGGCTACACCTTC. Protein product: CASSTTGNYGYTF. This chain uses TRBV6-6 with TRBJ1-2; 7 nucleotides match TRBD1. Germline V gene lookup returns CDR1 MNHNY and CDR2 SVGAGI (reference sequence). The CDR3 runs 13 residues. The junction had 2 bases not matched to a gene; V was cut back by 5 bases and J by 2 bases.

V and J are TRBV15 and TRBJ2-1; 9 bases are a match to TRBD2. CDR3 length: 16 amino acids. V was pared by 9 bases and J by 9 bases, with 18 bases of the junction left unmatched. Looked up from germline, CDR1 is LNHNV and CDR2 is YYDKDF (reference sequence). The CDR3 loop is CATNPGGREGQGEQFF. The CDR3 region has the DNA TGTGCCACTAACCCCGGGGGGCGGGAGGGCCAAGGTGAGCAGTTCTTC. The full variable domain, in which reference TRBV15 and TRBJ2-1 provide the parts outside the CDR3, is DAMVIQNPRYQVTQFGKPVTLSCSQTLNHNVMYWYQQKSSQAPKLLFHYYDKDFNNEADTPDNFQSRRPNTSFCFLDIRSPGLGDTAMYLCATNPGGREGQGEQFFGPGTRLTVL.

CDR3 DNA sequence: TGTGCCAGCAGCTTCGACAGGAACATGAACACTGAAGCTTTCTTT. Translation: CASSFDRNMNTEAFF. The chain joins TRBV5-6 to TRBJ1-1; a possible D gene is TRBD1 (6 bases). This CDR3 contains 15 residues. V dropped 2 bases and J dropped 0 bases, with 11 bases sitting between them. Per germline, CDR1 SGHDT and CDR2 YYEEEE.

The chain combines TRBV7-9 with TRBJ2-1; D possibly corresponds to TRBD2 (6 bases). V dropped 4 bases and J dropped 4 bases, with 26 bases sitting between them. Germline assignment: CDR1 SEHNR and CDR2 FQNEAQ (reference sequence). The CDR3 is 19 residues long. CDR3 nucleotides: TGTGCCAGCAGCTATAGGGCGGGGCTGGGGATTGCCTCATACAATGAGCAGTTCTTC. It specifies CASSYRAGLGIASYNEQFF.